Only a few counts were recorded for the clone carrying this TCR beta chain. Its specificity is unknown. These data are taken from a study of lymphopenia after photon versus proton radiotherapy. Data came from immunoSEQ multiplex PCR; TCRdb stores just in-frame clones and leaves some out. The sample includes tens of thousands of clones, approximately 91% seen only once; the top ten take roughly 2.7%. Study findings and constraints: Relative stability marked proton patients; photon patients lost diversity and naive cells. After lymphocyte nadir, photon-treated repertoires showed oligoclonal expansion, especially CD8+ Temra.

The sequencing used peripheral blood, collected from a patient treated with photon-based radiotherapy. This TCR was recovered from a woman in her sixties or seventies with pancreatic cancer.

The CDR3 coding sequence is TGTGCCAGCAGCCAAGACTGGACAGGGGTAAATGAGCAGTTCTTC. Protein sequence: CASSQDWTGVNEQFF. The V call is TRBV4-2, the J call TRBJ2-1; 9 bases map to TRBD1. Looked up from germline, CDR1 is LGHNA and CDR2 is YNFKEQ. The CDR3 is 15 residues long. V shed 0 bases, J shed 7 bases, and the junction held 4 bases outside the gene matches.